These T cell receptor beta chains were read from a single sample in a study of blood T cell repertoires in COVID-19. Repertoires were generated with immunoSEQ multiplex PCR, while TCRdb's copy carries only in-frame clones and drops some. The sample lists roughly 270,000 clones; around 83% were seen once. What was sequenced was PBMCs or T cells enriched from blood (not recorded which). Receptors were obtained from a man aged 40-50 years who had been exposed to COVID-19. Each CDR3 is given with its conserved first and last residue. The order of the fields is V gene, J gene, D gene, clone size, CDR3 protein. A D gene is named only where the DNA matches it firmly. Clone size is stated in some rows and not others, as once, few, many or a class when expanded.

V gene: TRBV25-1
J gene: TRBJ1-1
D gene: TRBD1
clone size: few
CDR3 protein: CASSQDRGLEAFF

V gene: TRBV6-5
J gene: TRBJ2-7
D gene: TRBD1
clone size: .
CDR3 protein: CASTQGASVYEQYF

V gene: TRBV15
J gene: TRBJ1-5
D gene: TRBD1
clone size: .
CDR3 protein: CATSRDLRQGDQPQHF

V gene: TRBV9
J gene: TRBJ2-7
D gene: .
clone size: .
CDR3 protein: CASSVTRTPYEQYF

V gene: TRBV18
J gene: TRBJ1-1
D gene: .
clone size: .
CDR3 protein: CASSPGGGGTEAFF

V gene: TRBV5-6
J gene: TRBJ2-1
D gene: TRBD1
clone size: .
CDR3 protein: CASSPWGQGRGYNEQFF

V gene: TRBV19
J gene: TRBJ2-7
D gene: .
clone size: .
CDR3 protein: CASSSLGGEQYF

V gene: TRBV3-1/TRBV3-2
J gene: TRBJ2-7
D gene: .
clone size: .
CDR3 protein: CASSGKGTTYEQYF

V gene: TRBV11-2
J gene: TRBJ1-5
D gene: .
clone size: .
CDR3 protein: CASSLGGGSAVRNQPQHF

V gene: TRBV3-1/TRBV3-2
J gene: TRBJ2-2
D gene: TRBD2
clone size: .
CDR3 protein: CASSQDPLAERTGELFF

V gene: TRBV19
J gene: TRBJ2-3
D gene: .
clone size: .
CDR3 protein: CASSPGDMGPSTDTQYF

V gene: TRBV30
J gene: TRBJ2-1
D gene: TRBD2
clone size: .
CDR3 protein: CAWNSGTSSNEQFF

V gene: TRBV2
J gene: TRBJ1-4
D gene: .
clone size: .
CDR3 protein: CASNRRFANEKLFF

V gene: TRBV10-3
J gene: TRBJ2-7
D gene: TRBD2
clone size: .
CDR3 protein: CAISELGLAGAYEQYF

V gene: TRBV5-1
J gene: TRBJ1-1
D gene: .
clone size: .
CDR3 protein: CASSFGSGNTEAFF

V gene: TRBV4-1
J gene: TRBJ2-7
D gene: .
clone size: .
CDR3 protein: CASSQVSGAWASYEQYF

V gene: TRBV5-5
J gene: TRBJ1-1
D gene: .
clone size: .
CDR3 protein: CASSPVGQEAFF

V gene: TRBV27
J gene: TRBJ2-1
D gene: TRBD2
clone size: once
CDR3 protein: CASRLAGEDEQFF

V gene: TRBV6-5
J gene: TRBJ2-7
D gene: .
clone size: .
CDR3 protein: CASIDLTGYSYEQYF

V gene: TRBV18
J gene: TRBJ1-5
D gene: TRBD1
clone size: .
CDR3 protein: CASSPATGGEGQPQHF

V gene: TRBV29-1
J gene: TRBJ2-2
D gene: TRBD1
clone size: .
CDR3 protein: CSVSTGIVGGELFF

V gene: TRBV2
J gene: TRBJ2-1
D gene: TRBD2
clone size: few
CDR3 protein: CASSKLAGTYNEQFF

V gene: TRBV27
J gene: TRBJ1-5
D gene: .
clone size: .
CDR3 protein: CASSPLGNNQPQHF

V gene: TRBV29-1
J gene: TRBJ1-1
D gene: TRBD1
clone size: .
CDR3 protein: CSGQTGGTPEAFF

V gene: TRBV5-1
J gene: TRBJ2-2
D gene: TRBD2
clone size: once
CDR3 protein: CASSLAWGGTGELFF

V gene: TRBV14
J gene: TRBJ2-3
D gene: .
clone size: .
CDR3 protein: CASSQPPPDTQYF

V gene: TRBV9
J gene: TRBJ2-1
D gene: TRBD2
clone size: .
CDR3 protein: CASSVVAGDYNEQFF

V gene: TRBV4-1
J gene: TRBJ2-7
D gene: TRBD2
clone size: .
CDR3 protein: CASSQARGGTAAYEQYF

V gene: TRBV27
J gene: TRBJ1-2
D gene: TRBD1
clone size: .
CDR3 protein: CASSSTGGAFRYGYTF

V gene: TRBV6-5
J gene: TRBJ2-7
D gene: TRBD1
clone size: .
CDR3 protein: CASTGRDRGPREYF